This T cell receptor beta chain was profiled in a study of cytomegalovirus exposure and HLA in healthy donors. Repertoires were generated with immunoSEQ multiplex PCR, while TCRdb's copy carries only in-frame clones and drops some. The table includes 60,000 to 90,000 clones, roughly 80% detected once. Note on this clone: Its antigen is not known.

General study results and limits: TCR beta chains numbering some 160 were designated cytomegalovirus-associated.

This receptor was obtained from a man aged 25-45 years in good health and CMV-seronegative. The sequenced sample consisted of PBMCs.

CDR3 in DNA: TGCAGCGTCCGGGATAGGACCGTGGGCGTTCAGTACTTC. It translates to CSVRDRTVGVQYF. J is TRBJ2-4 and V is TRBV29-1; tentatively, D is TRBD2 (5 bases). This CDR3 has 13 residues. CDR1 and CDR2 from the germline V gene are SQVTM and ANQGSEA. Trimming cost V 6 bases and J 11 bases, with 20 bases left between them.